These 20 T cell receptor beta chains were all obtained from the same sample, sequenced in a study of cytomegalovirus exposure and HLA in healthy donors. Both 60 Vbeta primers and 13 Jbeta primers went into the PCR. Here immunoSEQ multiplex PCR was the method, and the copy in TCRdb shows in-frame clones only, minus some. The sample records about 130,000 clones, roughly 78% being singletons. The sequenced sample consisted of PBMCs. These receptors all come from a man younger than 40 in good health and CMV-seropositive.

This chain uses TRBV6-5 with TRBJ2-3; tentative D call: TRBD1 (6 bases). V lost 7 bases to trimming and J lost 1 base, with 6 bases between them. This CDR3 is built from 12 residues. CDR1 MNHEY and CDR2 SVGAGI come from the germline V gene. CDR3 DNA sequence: TGTGCCAGCAAGGGGGGCACAGATACGCAGTATTTT. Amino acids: CASKGGTDTQYF.

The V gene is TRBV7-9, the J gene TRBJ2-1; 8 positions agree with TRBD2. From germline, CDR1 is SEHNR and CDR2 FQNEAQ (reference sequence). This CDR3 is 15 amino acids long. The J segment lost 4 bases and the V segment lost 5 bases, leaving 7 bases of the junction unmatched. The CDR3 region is CASSLSRGAYNEQFF. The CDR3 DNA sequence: TGTGCCAGCAGCCTATCGCGGGGGGCGTACAATGAGCAGTTCTTC.

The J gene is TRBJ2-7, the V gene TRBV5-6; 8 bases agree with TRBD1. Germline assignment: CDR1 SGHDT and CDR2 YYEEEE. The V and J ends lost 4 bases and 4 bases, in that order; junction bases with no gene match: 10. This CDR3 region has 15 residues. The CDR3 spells CASSQTGGTVYEQYF. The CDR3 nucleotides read TGTGCCAGCAGCCAAACAGGGGGGACCGTATACGAGCAGTACTTC.

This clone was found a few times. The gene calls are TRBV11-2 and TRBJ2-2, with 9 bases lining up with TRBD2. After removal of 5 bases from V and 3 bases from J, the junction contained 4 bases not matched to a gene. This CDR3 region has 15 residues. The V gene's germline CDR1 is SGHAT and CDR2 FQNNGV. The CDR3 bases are TGTGCCAGCAGCCGGCGGGGGGGTTACACCGGGGAGCTGTTTTTT. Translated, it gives CASSRRGGYTGELFF.

In DNA, the CDR3 is TGCGCCAGCAGCTTGGTACCAGGGATCAACTACGAGCAGTACTTC. The encoded protein is CASSLVPGINYEQYF. V and J are TRBV5-1 and TRBJ2-7; perhaps TRBD1 as D (5 bases). CDR3 length: 15 amino acids. Germline V gene data show CDR1 as SGHRS and CDR2 as YFSETQ. V shed 0 bases and J shed 3 bases, with 13 bases lying between them.

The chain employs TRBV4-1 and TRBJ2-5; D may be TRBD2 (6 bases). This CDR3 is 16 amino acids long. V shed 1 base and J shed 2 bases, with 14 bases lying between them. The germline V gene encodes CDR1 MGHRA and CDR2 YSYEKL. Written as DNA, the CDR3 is TGCGCCAGCAGCCAAGTTACGGGACTGCTTCAAGAGACCCAGTACTTC. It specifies CASSQVTGLLQETQYF.

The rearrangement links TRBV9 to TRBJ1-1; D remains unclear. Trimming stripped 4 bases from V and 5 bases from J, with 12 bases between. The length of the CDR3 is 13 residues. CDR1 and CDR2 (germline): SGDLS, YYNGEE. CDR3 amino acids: CASSPHENTEAFF. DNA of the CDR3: TGTGCCAGCAGCCCGCATGAGAATACTGAAGCTTTCTTT.

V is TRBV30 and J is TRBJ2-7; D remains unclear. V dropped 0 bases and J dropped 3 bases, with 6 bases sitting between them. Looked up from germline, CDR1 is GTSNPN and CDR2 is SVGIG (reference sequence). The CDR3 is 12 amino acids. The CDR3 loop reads CAWSVGSYEQYF. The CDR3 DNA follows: TGTGCCTGGAGTGTTGGCAGCTACGAGCAGTACTTC.

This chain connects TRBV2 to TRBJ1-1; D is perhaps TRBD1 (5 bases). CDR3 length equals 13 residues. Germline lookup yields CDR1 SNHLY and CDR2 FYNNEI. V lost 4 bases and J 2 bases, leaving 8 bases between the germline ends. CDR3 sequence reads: CASSADRNTEAFF. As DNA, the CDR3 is TGTGCCAGCAGTGCCGACAGAAACACTGAAGCTTTCTTT.

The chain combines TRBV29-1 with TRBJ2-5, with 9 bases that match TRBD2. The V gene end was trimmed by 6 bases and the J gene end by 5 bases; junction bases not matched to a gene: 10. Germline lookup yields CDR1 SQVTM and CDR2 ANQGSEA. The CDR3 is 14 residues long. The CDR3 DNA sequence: TGCAGCGTCCCCCGGGTAGCGGGGGTGGAGACCCAGTACTTC. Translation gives CSVPRVAGVETQYF.

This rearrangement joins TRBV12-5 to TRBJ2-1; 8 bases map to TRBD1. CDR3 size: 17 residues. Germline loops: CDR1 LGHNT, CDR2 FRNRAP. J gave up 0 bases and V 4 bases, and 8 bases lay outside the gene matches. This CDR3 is CASGSPAGGSSYNEQFF. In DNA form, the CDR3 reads TGTGCTAGTGGTTCACCCGCAGGGGGCAGCTCCTACAATGAGCAGTTCTTC. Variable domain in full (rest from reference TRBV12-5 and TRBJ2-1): DARVTQTPRHKVTEMGQEVTMRCQPILGHNTVFWYRQTMMQGLELLAYFRNRAPLDDSGMPKDRFSAEMPDATLATLKIQPSEPRDSAVYFCASGSPAGGSSYNEQFFGPGTRLTVL.

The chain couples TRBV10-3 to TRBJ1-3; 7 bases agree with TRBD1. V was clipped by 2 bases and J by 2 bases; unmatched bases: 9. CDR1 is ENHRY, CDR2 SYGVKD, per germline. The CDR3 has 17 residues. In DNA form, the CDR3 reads TGTGCCATCAGTGAGCACTTAGGGGGCTCAACTGGAAACACCATATATTTT. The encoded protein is CAISEHLGGSTGNTIYF.

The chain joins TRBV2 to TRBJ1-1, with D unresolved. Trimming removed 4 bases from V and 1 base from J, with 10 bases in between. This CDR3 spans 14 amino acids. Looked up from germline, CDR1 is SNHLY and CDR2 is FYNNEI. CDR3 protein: CASSARPGNTEAFF. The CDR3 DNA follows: TGTGCCAGCAGTGCCCGACCGGGGAACACTGAAGCTTTCTTT.

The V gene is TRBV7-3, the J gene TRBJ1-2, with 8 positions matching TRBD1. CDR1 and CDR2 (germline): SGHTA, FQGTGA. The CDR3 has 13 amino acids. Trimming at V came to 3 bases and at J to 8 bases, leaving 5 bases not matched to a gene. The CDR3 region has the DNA TGTGCCAGCAGCTTCGCCAGGGGGCGCGGCTACACCTTC. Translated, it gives CASSFARGRGYTF.

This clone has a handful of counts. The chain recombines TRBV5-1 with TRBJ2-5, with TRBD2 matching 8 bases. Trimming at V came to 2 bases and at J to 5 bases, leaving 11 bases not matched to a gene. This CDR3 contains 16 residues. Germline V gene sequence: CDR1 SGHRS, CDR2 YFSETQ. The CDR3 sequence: CASSFGLARAGETQYF. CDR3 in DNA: TGCGCCAGCAGCTTCGGACTAGCAAGGGCTGGGGAGACCCAGTACTTC.

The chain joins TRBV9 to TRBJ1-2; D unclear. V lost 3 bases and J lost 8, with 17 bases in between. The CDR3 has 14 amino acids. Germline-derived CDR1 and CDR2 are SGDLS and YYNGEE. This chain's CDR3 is CASSGGGAWEGYTF. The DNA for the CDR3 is TGTGCCAGCAGCGGCGGAGGCGCATGGGAAGGCTACACCTTC.

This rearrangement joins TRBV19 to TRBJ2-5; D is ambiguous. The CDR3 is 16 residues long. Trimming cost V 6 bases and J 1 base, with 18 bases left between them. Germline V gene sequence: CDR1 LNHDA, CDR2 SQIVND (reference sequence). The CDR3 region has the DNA TGTGCCAGTAGCTCCAGTAACGCCGCTAGCCAAGAGACCCAGTACTTC. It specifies CASSSSNAASQETQYF. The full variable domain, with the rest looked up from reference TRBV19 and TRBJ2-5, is DGGITQSPKYLFRKEGQNVTLSCEQNLNHDAMYWYRQDPGQGLRLIYYSQIVNDFQKGDIAEGYSVSREKKESFPLTVTSAQKNPTAFYLCASSSSNAASQETQYFGPGTRLLVL.

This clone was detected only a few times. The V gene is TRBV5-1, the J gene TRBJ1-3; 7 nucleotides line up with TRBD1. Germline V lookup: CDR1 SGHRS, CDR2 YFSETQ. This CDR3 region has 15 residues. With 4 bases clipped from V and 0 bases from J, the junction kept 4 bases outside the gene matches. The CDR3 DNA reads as TGCGCCAGCAGCAGGACAGGCGCCTCTGGAAACACCATATATTTT. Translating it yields CASSRTGASGNTIYF.

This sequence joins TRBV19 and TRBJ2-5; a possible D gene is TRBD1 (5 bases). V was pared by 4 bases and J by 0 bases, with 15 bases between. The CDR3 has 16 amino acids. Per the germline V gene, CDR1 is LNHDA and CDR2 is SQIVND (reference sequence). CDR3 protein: CASSTHKATDQETQYF. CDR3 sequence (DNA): TGTGCCAGTAGTACCCATAAAGCGACAGACCAAGAGACCCAGTACTTC.

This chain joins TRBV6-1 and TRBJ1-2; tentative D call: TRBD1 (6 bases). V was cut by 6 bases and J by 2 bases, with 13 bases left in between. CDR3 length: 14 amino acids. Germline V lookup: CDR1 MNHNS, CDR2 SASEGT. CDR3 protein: CASRLDSSNYGYTF. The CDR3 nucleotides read TGTGCCAGCAGATTGGACAGTTCCAACTATGGCTACACCTTC.